A selection of T cell receptor beta chains follows, all from one sample in a study of blood T cell repertoires in COVID-19. The data were produced by immunoSEQ multiplex PCR, yet TCRdb's version contains in-frame clones alone and is incomplete. The repertoire holds about 200,000 clones, 75% to 90% seen once, with 2.2% in the top ten. Sample: peripheral blood. The receptors shown here come from a man under 40 who had recovered from COVID-19. The conserved cysteine and the conserved F or W are not part of the CDR3 here. The order of the fields is J gene, V gene, clone size, CDR3 protein. Size is omitted from some rows. Given values are once, few, many or a class for expanded clones.

>TRBJ2-1|TRBV27|once
ASSAGGPRGWF
>TRBJ2-7|TRBV5-6|.
ASGPSGGLRTYEQY
>TRBJ2-7|TRBV4-2|.
ASSQADRGGPHEQY
>TRBJ1-1|TRBV18|once
ASLTQSSEAF
>TRBJ1-1|TRBV6-5|.
ASSYSLVGGTEAF
>TRBJ2-3|TRBV6-5|.
ASSYSLGQAMSQY
>TRBJ1-6|TRBV4-3|.
ASSQDRQGSYNSPLH
>TRBJ2-7|TRBV15|.
ATSPRPTSYEQY
>TRBJ2-7|TRBV2|.
ASSVSGHEQY
>TRBJ1-2|TRBV9|.
ASSVDGRGELGYT
>TRBJ2-4|TRBV6-5|.
ASSYGAGAGKNIQY
>TRBJ1-5|TRBV4-1|.
ASSLDSREVRRPQH
>TRBJ2-2|TRBV12-5|few
ASGDDSSNTGELF
>TRBJ2-7|TRBV5-6|.
ASSLGDRGFFEQY
>TRBJ1-1|TRBV12-5|.
ASGLLTEAF
>TRBJ2-1|TRBV5-1|.
ASSRGAYNEQF
>TRBJ1-1|TRBV4-1|.
ASSQRVGVTEAF
>TRBJ1-3|TRBV5-4|few
ASSTGTWRDTIY
>TRBJ2-2|TRBV19|few
ASSMTGGTGELF
>TRBJ2-1|TRBV5-1|.
ASSFEQGGYNEQF
>TRBJ1-5|TRBV2|.
ASSVTGVNQPQH
>TRBJ1-6|TRBV9|.
ASSVGQDNSPLH
>TRBJ1-5|TRBV10-1|.
ASSVLRGQPQH
>TRBJ1-2|TRBV5-6|once
ASSLGGNINYGYT
>TRBJ1-2|TRBV7-6|.
ASSLRVGGDYT
>TRBJ2-7|TRBV6-5|.
ASSYFRESSYEQY
>TRBJ2-7|TRBV11-2|.
ASSADRGREQY
>TRBJ2-1|TRBV6-5|.
ASRAGGPYNEQF
>TRBJ2-5|TRBV7-9|.
ASTLTGGGETQY
>TRBJ1-2|TRBV11-3|.
ASSLSGRGYT
>TRBJ2-7|TRBV6-5|.
ASSAYLSGTMEQY
>TRBJ2-7|TRBV6-5|.
ASSLRQGTYEQY
>TRBJ2-1|TRBV5-6|.
ASIPGTSWNEQF
>TRBJ1-1|TRBV4-1|.
ASSQGRGLHGNTEAF
>TRBJ1-5|TRBV19|.
PRPGQGMNNQPQH
>TRBJ2-2|TRBV9|.
ASSPTDPGELF
>TRBJ2-7|TRBV5-1|.
ASSFSGSYYEQY
>TRBJ2-1|TRBV5-8|.
ASSSGQVMGNEQF
>TRBJ1-3|TRBV29-1|.
SVRSGNTIY
>TRBJ1-4|TRBV18|.
ASSPGQTEEKLF
>TRBJ1-2|TRBV7-9|.
ASSDRGSTNYGYT
>TRBJ2-6|TRBV19|.
ASTGQGLAGANVLT
>TRBJ2-5|TRBV11-2|.
ASSLWSGQETQY
>TRBJ2-7|TRBV14|.
ASSHGTGEGVGQY
>TRBJ2-3|TRBV5-1|.
ASSSGLAGGPQTDTQY
>TRBJ2-1|TRBV18|.
ASSPPTGVRNEQF
>TRBJ1-1|TRBV5-1|.
ASSFSYRGEAF
>TRBJ1-5|TRBV10-3|.
AISDPGLSNQPQH
>TRBJ2-3|TRBV11-2|.
ASSRAGQGATDTQY
>TRBJ2-1|TRBV6-5|.
ASSRLAGEQF
>TRBJ2-6|TRBV5-1|.
ASSLLGQGTNVLT
>TRBJ2-3|TRBV11-2|.
ASSQEQGLAGVDTQY
>TRBJ1-1|TRBV7-8|.
ASSGNLNTEAF
>TRBJ1-1|TRBV20-1|.
SARDLTEAF
>TRBJ1-2|TRBV19|.
ASSISYRPGDGYT